This is a list of T cell receptor beta chains from one sample in a study of cytomegalovirus exposure and HLA in healthy donors. Libraries were prepared by immunoSEQ multiplex PCR; TCRdb keeps only in-frame clonotypes and omits some of them. Of approximately 270,000 clones in the sample, 80% were seen once. The specimen was PBMCs. These receptor sequences come from a girl aged 2 to 9 in good health and CMV-seronegative. The CDR3 runs from the conserved cysteine through the conserved F or W. A D gene is named only where the DNA matches it firmly. Clone size is given for some rows only: seen once, a few or many times, or a class if the clone is expanded.

V: TRBV10-2
D: TRBD1
size: NA
J: TRBJ2-1
CDR3: CASSESILDRGLYNEQFF
DNA: TGCGCCAGCAGTGAGTCTATACTGGACAGGGGGCTTTACAATGAGCAGTTCTTC

V: TRBV7-8
D: NA
size: once
J: TRBJ2-2
CDR3: CAGGRGRNTGELFF
DNA: TGTGCCGGGGGCAGGGGCCGGAACACCGGGGAGCTGTTTTTT

V: TRBV19
D: TRBD2
size: once
J: TRBJ2-1
CDR3: CASSRLGGSRYNEQFF
DNA: TGTGCCAGTAGTAGGCTTGGCGGGAGCCGGTACAATGAGCAGTTCTTC

V: TRBV30
D: TRBD1
size: NA
J: TRBJ2-1
CDR3: CAWTVQGSSYNEQFF
DNA: TGTGCCTGGACCGTACAGGGGAGCTCCTACAATGAGCAGTTCTTC

V: TRBV29-1
D: TRBD1
size: NA
J: TRBJ1-3
CDR3: CSARDRGNTIYF
DNA: TGCAGCGCACGGGACAGGGGAAACACCATATATTTT

V: TRBV9
D: TRBD2
size: NA
J: TRBJ2-1
CDR3: CASSVLSGIAYNEQFF
DNA: TGTGCCAGCAGCGTTCTCAGCGGGATCGCCTACAATGAGCAGTTCTTC

V: TRBV6-5
D: NA
size: NA
J: TRBJ2-7
CDR3: CASSSAGEQYF
DNA: TGTGCCAGCAGTTCCGCGGGGGAGCAGTACTTC

V: TRBV4-1
D: TRBD1
size: NA
J: TRBJ1-4
CDR3: CASSQEKGQQPEKLFF
DNA: TGCGCCAGCAGCCAAGAAAAGGGACAGCAACCTGAAAAACTGTTTTTT

V: TRBV5-4
D: TRBD1
size: NA
J: TRBJ1-2
CDR3: CASSSRGGQGGIGYGYTF
DNA: TGTGCCAGCAGCTCCAGGGGGGGACAGGGAGGCATTGGGTATGGCTACACCTTC

V: TRBV10-1
D: TRBD1
size: NA
J: TRBJ1-2
CDR3: CASSPQGRLYGYTF
DNA: TGCGCCAGCAGTCCACAGGGGCGGCTCTATGGCTACACCTTC

V: TRBV29-1
D: TRBD1
size: NA
J: TRBJ2-6
CDR3: CSVENRGQLSGANVLTF
DNA: TGCAGCGTTGAAAATAGGGGACAGCTCTCTGGGGCCAACGTCCTGACTTTC

V: TRBV5-1
D: NA
size: once
J: TRBJ1-1
CDR3: CASSFETASTEAFF
DNA: TGCGCCAGCAGCTTCGAGACAGCCAGCACTGAAGCTTTCTTT

V: TRBV5-1
D: TRBD2
size: NA
J: TRBJ2-3
CDR3: CASSLERLAGSDTQYF
DNA: TGCGCCAGCAGCTTGGAGCGACTAGCGGGCTCAGATACGCAGTATTTT

V: TRBV5-1
D: NA
size: NA
J: TRBJ1-1
CDR3: CASQLLPGTDTEAFF
DNA: TGCGCCAGCCAACTCTTACCGGGAACGGACACTGAAGCTTTCTTT

V: TRBV19
D: TRBD1
size: NA
J: TRBJ2-7
CDR3: CASTGTGGSYEQYF
DNA: TGTGCCAGTACCGGAACAGGGGGCTCCTACGAGCAGTACTTC

V: TRBV10-3
D: NA
size: NA
J: TRBJ2-7
CDR3: CAISESVRVSYEQYF
DNA: TGTGCCATCAGTGAGTCCGTCAGGGTCTCCTACGAGCAGTACTTC

V: TRBV5-1
D: TRBD2
size: NA
J: TRBJ2-7
CDR3: CASRGEPGLLGEQYF
DNA: TGCGCCAGCAGGGGAGAACCGGGACTACTGGGCGAGCAGTACTTC

V: TRBV7-9
D: NA
size: NA
J: TRBJ2-5
CDR3: CASSLVLAQETQYF
DNA: TGTGCCAGCAGCTTAGTGTTGGCACAAGAGACCCAGTACTTC

V: TRBV18
D: TRBD1
size: NA
J: TRBJ1-2
CDR3: CASSQGAHGYTF
DNA: TGTGCCAGCTCGCAGGGGGCGCATGGCTACACCTTC

V: TRBV9
D: NA
size: NA
J: TRBJ1-4
CDR3: CASSSGGGVWEKLFF
DNA: TGTGCCAGCAGCTCCGGCGGAGGGGTCTGGGAAAAACTGTTTTTT

V: TRBV5-1
D: NA
size: NA
J: TRBJ1-3
CDR3: CASSRQEIADTIYF
DNA: TGCGCCAGCAGCCGACAGGAGATTGCGGACACCATATATTTT

V: TRBV6-5
D: NA
size: NA
J: TRBJ2-7
CDR3: CASSRLHHEQYF
DNA: TGTGCCAGCTCCAGGCTCCATCACGAGCAGTACTTC

V: TRBV7-9
D: NA
size: NA
J: TRBJ2-3
CDR3: CASREGTSTDTQYF
DNA: TGTGCCAGCAGGGAGGGGACTAGCACAGATACGCAGTATTTT

V: TRBV30
D: NA
size: NA
J: TRBJ1-1
CDR3: CAWVDSFTEAFF
DNA: TGTGCCTGGGTCGACAGTTTCACTGAAGCTTTCTTT

V: TRBV6-5
D: NA
size: once
J: TRBJ2-1
CDR3: CASSYAPGVYNEQFF
DNA: TGTGCCAGCAGTTACGCACCCGGAGTCTACAATGAGCAGTTCTTC

V: TRBV4-1
D: TRBD2
size: NA
J: TRBJ2-1
CDR3: CASSASGTSGTDEQFF
DNA: TGCGCCAGCAGCGCATCCGGGACTAGCGGGACGGATGAGCAGTTCTTC

V: TRBV27
D: NA
size: once
J: TRBJ2-3
CDR3: CASSFLYHTDTQYF
DNA: TGTGCCAGCAGTTTTCTCTACCACACAGATACGCAGTATTTT

V: TRBV30
D: NA
size: NA
J: TRBJ1-1
CDR3: CAWSVLRVTNTEAFF
DNA: TGTGCCTGGAGTGTACTACGTGTTACGAACACTGAAGCTTTCTTT

V: TRBV18
D: TRBD2
size: NA
J: TRBJ2-2
CDR3: CASSSTSGGNTGELFF
DNA: TGTGCCAGCTCATCCACTAGCGGGGGGAACACCGGGGAGCTGTTTTTT

V: TRBV18
D: NA
size: NA
J: TRBJ2-6
CDR3: CASSPPQFSGANVLTF
DNA: TGTGCCAGCTCACCGCCACAGTTCTCTGGGGCCAACGTCCTGACTTTC

V: TRBV5-1
D: TRBD1
size: NA
J: TRBJ1-4
CDR3: CASSPQGGNEKLFF
DNA: TGCGCCAGCAGCCCCCAGGGGGGTAATGAAAAACTGTTTTTT

V: TRBV6-1
D: TRBD1
size: NA
J: TRBJ1-2
CDR3: CATRTGGPNYGYTF
DNA: TGTGCCACCAGAACAGGGGGCCCTAACTATGGCTACACCTTC

V: TRBV5-4
D: TRBD1
size: NA
J: TRBJ2-7
CDR3: CASSLGGTGTYEQYF
DNA: TGTGCCAGCAGCTTGGGTGGGACAGGGACCTACGAGCAGTACTTC

V: TRBV28
D: TRBD2
size: NA
J: TRBJ2-5
CDR3: CASCAAPGLAETQYF
DNA: TGTGCCAGCTGTGCCGCCCCGGGACTAGCGGAGACCCAGTACTTC

V: TRBV9
D: TRBD2
size: few
J: TRBJ2-3
CDR3: CASSVRLLAGERDTQYF
DNA: TGTGCCAGCAGCGTCCGCCTACTAGCGGGAGAGAGGGATACGCAGTATTTT

V: TRBV7-9
D: TRBD1
size: NA
J: TRBJ2-1
CDR3: CASSLDRVGSTVRKEQFF
DNA: TGTGCCAGCAGCTTGGACAGGGTAGGGTCTACCGTGCGGAAAGAGCAGTTCTTC

V: TRBV18
D: TRBD1
size: NA
J: TRBJ1-1
CDR3: CASFVDRPNTEAFF
DNA: TGTGCCAGCTTCGTGGACAGGCCGAACACTGAAGCTTTCTTT

V: TRBV5-1
D: NA
size: few
J: TRBJ2-7
CDR3: CASSGQYEQYF
DNA: TGCGCCAGCAGCGGACAGTACGAGCAGTACTTC

V: TRBV9
D: NA
size: NA
J: TRBJ1-4
CDR3: CASSVVGSTNEKLFF
DNA: TGTGCCAGCAGCGTAGTCGGTTCAACTAATGAAAAACTGTTTTTT

V: TRBV30
D: TRBD1
size: NA
J: TRBJ2-7
CDR3: CASGTVHEQYF
DNA: TGTGCATCCGGGACAGTCCACGAGCAGTACTTC

V: TRBV6-5
D: TRBD1
size: NA
J: TRBJ2-7
CDR3: CASGRDRTSYEQYF
DNA: TGTGCCAGTGGTCGGGACAGGACCTCCTACGAGCAGTACTTC

V: TRBV14
D: NA
size: NA
J: TRBJ2-3
CDR3: CASSQASMVQYF
DNA: TGTGCCAGCAGCCAAGCCTCTATGGTGCAGTATTTT

V: TRBV7-6
D: NA
size: NA
J: TRBJ2-7
CDR3: CASSLAGAVYEQYF
DNA: TGTGCCAGCAGCTTAGCAGGGGCGGTCTACGAGCAGTACTTC

V: TRBV27
D: NA
size: NA
J: TRBJ2-7
CDR3: CASSFGGPSYEQYF
DNA: TGTGCCAGCAGTTTTGGGGGCCCTTCCTACGAGCAGTACTTC

V: TRBV20-1
D: NA
size: NA
J: TRBJ1-1
CDR3: CSALQFAEAFF
DNA: TGCAGTGCTCTCCAGTTCGCTGAAGCTTTCTTT

V: TRBV9
D: NA
size: NA
J: TRBJ1-4
CDR3: CASSSGTKEKLFF
DNA: TGTGCCAGCAGCTCCGGGACTAAAGAAAAACTGTTTTTT

V: TRBV9
D: TRBD2
size: few
J: TRBJ2-7
CDR3: CASSPRRDPRTSEQYF
DNA: TGTGCCAGCAGCCCCCGAAGGGACCCCAGGACTAGCGAGCAGTACTTC

V: TRBV6-1
D: TRBD1
size: NA
J: TRBJ2-7
CDR3: CASSIYRGTSNEQYF
DNA: TGTGCCAGCAGTATCTACAGGGGTACATCGAACGAGCAGTACTTC

V: TRBV19
D: TRBD2
size: NA
J: TRBJ2-7
CDR3: CASSIRRDGTSGLYEQYF
DNA: TGTGCCAGTAGTATACGGAGAGACGGGACTAGCGGCCTCTACGAGCAGTACTTC

V: TRBV5-4
D: TRBD1
size: NA
J: TRBJ2-2
CDR3: CASSLAQGARFPGSGELFF
DNA: TGTGCCAGCAGCTTGGCACAGGGGGCCCGTTTCCCCGGATCCGGGGAGCTGTTTTTT

V: TRBV5-1
D: NA
size: few
J: TRBJ1-2
CDR3: CASSLVTRYGYTF
DNA: TGCGCCAGCAGCTTGGTAACACGTTATGGCTACACCTTC

V: TRBV5-4
D: NA
size: NA
J: TRBJ2-2
CDR3: CATRVAGELFF
DNA: TGTGCCACCAGGGTAGCCGGGGAGCTGTTTTTT

V: TRBV7-9
D: NA
size: NA
J: TRBJ2-7
CDR3: CASSPGQSSYEQYF
DNA: TGTGCCAGCAGCCCCGGACAGAGCTCCTACGAGCAGTACTTC

V: TRBV30
D: TRBD1
size: NA
J: TRBJ1-5
CDR3: CAWSPGQGRASNQPQHF
DNA: TGTGCCTGGAGTCCGGGACAGGGGAGGGCAAGCAATCAGCCCCAGCATTTT

V: TRBV7-9
D: TRBD2
size: NA
J: TRBJ2-1
CDR3: CASSPLAGVAYNEQFF
DNA: TGTGCCAGCAGCCCATTAGCGGGAGTGGCGTACAATGAGCAGTTCTTC